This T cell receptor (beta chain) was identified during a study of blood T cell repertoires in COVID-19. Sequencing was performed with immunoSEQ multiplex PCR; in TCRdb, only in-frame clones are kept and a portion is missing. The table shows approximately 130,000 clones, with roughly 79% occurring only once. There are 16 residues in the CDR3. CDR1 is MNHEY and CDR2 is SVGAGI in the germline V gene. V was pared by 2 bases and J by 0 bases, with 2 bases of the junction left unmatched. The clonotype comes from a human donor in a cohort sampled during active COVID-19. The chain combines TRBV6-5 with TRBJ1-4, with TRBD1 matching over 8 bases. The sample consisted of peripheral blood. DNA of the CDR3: TGTGCCAGCAGTTACCGGGACAGGCCAACTAATGAAAAACTGTTTTTT. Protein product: CASSYRDRPTNEKLFF.